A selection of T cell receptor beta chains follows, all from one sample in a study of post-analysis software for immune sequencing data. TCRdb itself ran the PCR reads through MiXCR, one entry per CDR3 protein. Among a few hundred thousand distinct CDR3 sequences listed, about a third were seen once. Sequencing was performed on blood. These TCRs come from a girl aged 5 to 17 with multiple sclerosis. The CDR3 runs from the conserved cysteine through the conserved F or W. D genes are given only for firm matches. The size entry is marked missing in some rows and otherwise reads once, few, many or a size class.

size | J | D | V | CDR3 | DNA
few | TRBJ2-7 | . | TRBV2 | CASIGDIAYEQYF | TGTGCCAGCATTGGGGATATAGCCTACGAGCAGTACTTC
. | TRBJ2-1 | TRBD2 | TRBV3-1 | CASSHSGGSYNEQFF | TGTGCCAGCAGCCACAGCGGGGGCTCCTACAATGAGCAGTTCTTC
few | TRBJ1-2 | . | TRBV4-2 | CASSPSKVENYGYTF | TGTGCCAGCAGCCCCAGCAAGGTGGAGAACTATGGCTACACCTTC
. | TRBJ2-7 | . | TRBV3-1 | CASSQSPGPRGYEQYF | TGTGCCAGCAGCCAATCGCCGGGCCCTAGAGGGTACGAGCAGTACTTC
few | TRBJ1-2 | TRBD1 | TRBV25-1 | CASRTGRGYGYTF | TGTGCCAGCCGGACAGGTCGAGGCTATGGCTACACCTTC
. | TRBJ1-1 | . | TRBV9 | CASSPQTGNTEAFF | TGTGCCAGCAGCCCGCAGACAGGTAACACTGAAGCTTTCTTT
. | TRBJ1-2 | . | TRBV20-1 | CSASHIQASGYGYTF | TGCAGTGCTAGCCATATCCAGGCTTCGGGCTATGGCTACACCTTC
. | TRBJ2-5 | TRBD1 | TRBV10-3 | CAISLRTGQETPFF | TGTGCCATCAGTTTGCGGACAGGGCAAGAGACCCCGTTCTTC
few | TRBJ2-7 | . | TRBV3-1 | CASSPDRGNNEQYF | TGTGCCAGCAGCCCGGATAGGGGGAACAACGAGCAGTACTTC
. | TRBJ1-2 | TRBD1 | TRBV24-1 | CATSDTPGTGPFRDGYTF | TGTGCCACCAGTGACACGCCCGGGACAGGGCCCTTTAGGGATGGCTACACCTTC
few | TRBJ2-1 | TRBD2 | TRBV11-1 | CASSHPVVASGGAQINNEQFF | TGTGCCAGCAGCCATCCAGTTGTGGCTAGCGGGGGGGCGCAAATTAACAATGAGCAGTTCTTC
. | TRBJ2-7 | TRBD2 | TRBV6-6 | CASSRRAGVWDEQYF | TGTGCCAGCAGTCGTCGGGCGGGGGTGTGGGACGAGCAGTACTTC
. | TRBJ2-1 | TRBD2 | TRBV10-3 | CAISESLAGALSGNEQFF | TGTGCCATCAGTGAGTCGCTAGCGGGGGCCCTGTCGGGCAATGAGCAGTTCTTC
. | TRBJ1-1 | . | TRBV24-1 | CATSAATRRPLTSTEAFF | TGTGCCACCAGTGCGGCGACCAGGCGTCCCCTCACGAGCACTGAAGCTTTCTTT
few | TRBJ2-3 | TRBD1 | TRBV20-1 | CSASDRDRDTDTQYF | TGCAGTGCTTCAGACCGGGACAGGGACACAGATACGCAGTATTTT
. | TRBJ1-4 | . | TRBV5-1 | CASSFGGNEKLFF | TGCGCCAGCAGCTTTGGAGGGAATGAAAAACTGTTTTTT
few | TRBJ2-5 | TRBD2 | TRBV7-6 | CASSLTSNQRGGRETQYF | TGTGCCAGCAGCTTAACCTCCAATCAGCGGGGGGGCAGAGAGACCCAGTACTTC